What follows describes a single TCR beta chain. The antigen is undetermined. The sample comes from a study of T cell repertoires in cytomegalovirus infection. Study context: Evidence of both CMV infection and a matching HLA type came from public TCR beta signatures.

Deletions cut 1 base from V and 1 base from J, with 7 bases between. Germline V CDR1 and CDR2: SGHVT, SQSDAQ. The CDR3 length is 14 residues. Whole-study results and caveats: Cumulated frequencies of public TCR beta families served to identify carriers of CMV plus the relevant HLA. The study found HLA-C-restricted CMV-specific TCR beta clonotypes dominating the ex vivo response.

In TCRdb, the reads were re-called with MiXCR into one record per CDR3 protein. The data contain 800,000 to 950,000 distinct CDR3 sequences, around a third of them singletons. The source was cultured CD8+ T cells from PBMCs, collected from culture after CMV antigen stimulation. The rearrangement joins TRBV7-4 to TRBJ1-1; D not certain. The sequence was collected from a human donor in good health (CMV status not recorded). Some clones in this sample may be carry-over from other donors' samples. The CDR3 spells CASSLVFPNTEAFF. CDR3 sequence (DNA): TGTGCCAGCAGCTTAGTATTTCCGAACACTGAAGCTTTCTTT.